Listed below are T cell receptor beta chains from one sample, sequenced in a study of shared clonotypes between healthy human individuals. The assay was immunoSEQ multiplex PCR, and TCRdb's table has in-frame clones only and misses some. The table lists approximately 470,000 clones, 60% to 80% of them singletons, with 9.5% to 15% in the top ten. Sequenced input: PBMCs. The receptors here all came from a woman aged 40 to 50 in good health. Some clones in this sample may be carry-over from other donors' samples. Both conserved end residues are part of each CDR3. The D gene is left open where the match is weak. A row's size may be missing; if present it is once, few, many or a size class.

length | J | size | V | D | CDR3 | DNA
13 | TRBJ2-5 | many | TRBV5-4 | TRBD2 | CASSPTSGETQYF | TGTGCCAGCAGCCCGACTAGCGGAGAGACCCAGTACTTC
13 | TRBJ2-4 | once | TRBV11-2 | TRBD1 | CASSSDREDIQYF | TGTGCCAGCAGCTCGGACAGGGAGGACATTCAGTACTTC
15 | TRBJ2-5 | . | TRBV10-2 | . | CASSEAGAVWETQYF | TGCGCCAGCAGTGAGGCGGGGGCAGTTTGGGAGACCCAGTACTTC
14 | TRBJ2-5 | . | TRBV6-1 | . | CASSEGLGAETQYF | TGTGCCAGCAGTGAAGGACTAGGGGCCGAGACCCAGTACTTC
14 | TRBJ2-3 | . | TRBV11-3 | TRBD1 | CASSLGQAADTQYF | TGTGCCAGCAGCTTGGGACAGGCGGCAGATACGCAGTATTTT
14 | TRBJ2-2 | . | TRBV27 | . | CASSTRTVGGELFF | TGTGCCAGCAGTACGCGGACAGTAGGCGGGGAGCTGTTTTTT
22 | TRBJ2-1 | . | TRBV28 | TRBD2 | CASSLLTGKRDGTSGKGNEQFF | TGTGCCAGCAGTTTGCTCACAGGAAAACGAGATGGGACTAGCGGGAAGGGTAATGAGCAGTTCTTC
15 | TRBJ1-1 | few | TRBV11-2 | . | CASSLGGPTYTEAFF | TGTGCCAGCAGCTTAGGGGGACCTACGTACACTGAAGCTTTCTTT
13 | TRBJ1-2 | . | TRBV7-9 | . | CASTGDRHYGYTF | TGTGCCAGCACAGGCGACAGGCACTATGGCTACACCTTC
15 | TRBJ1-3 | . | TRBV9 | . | CASSVGSLTGNTIYF | TGTGCCAGCAGCGTAGGGAGCCTGACTGGAAACACCATATATTTT
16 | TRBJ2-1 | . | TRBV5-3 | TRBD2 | CARSLQGLADYNEQFF | TGTGCCAGAAGCTTGCAAGGACTAGCGGACTACAATGAGCAGTTCTTC
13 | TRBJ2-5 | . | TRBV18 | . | CASSEGQQETQYF | TGTGCCAGCTCGGAGGGACAGCAAGAGACCCAGTACTTC
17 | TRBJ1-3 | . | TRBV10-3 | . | CAISSLPRLSSGNTIYF | TGTGCCATCAGTTCCTTACCTAGACTGAGCTCTGGAAACACCATATATTTT
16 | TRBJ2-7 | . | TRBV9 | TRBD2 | CASSLGTSGRAYEQYF | TGTGCCAGCAGCCTGGGGACTAGCGGGAGGGCCTACGAGCAGTACTTC
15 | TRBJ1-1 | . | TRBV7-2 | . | CASSLVWGLNTEAFF | TGTGCCAGCAGCTTAGTTTGGGGACTGAACACTGAAGCTTTCTTT
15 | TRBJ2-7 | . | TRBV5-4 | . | CASSLDMGFSIHQYF | TGTGCCAGCAGCTTGGATATGGGGTTTTCAATTCACCAGTACTTC
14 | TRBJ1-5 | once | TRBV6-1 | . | CASSEQPRMEPQHF | TGTGCCAGCAGTGAACAGCCAAGGATGGAGCCCCAGCATTTT
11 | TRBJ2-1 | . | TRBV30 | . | CAWSPFGEQFF | TGTGCCTGGAGTCCCTTCGGGGAGCAGTTCTTC
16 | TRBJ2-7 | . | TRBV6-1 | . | CASSEKSTWDNYEQYF | TGTGCCAGCAGTGAAAAGTCGACATGGGACAACTACGAGCAGTACTTC
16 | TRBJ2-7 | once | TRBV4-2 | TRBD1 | CASSPEGTGNAYEQYF | TGTGCCAGCAGCCCTGAAGGGACAGGGAATGCCTACGAGCAGTACTTC
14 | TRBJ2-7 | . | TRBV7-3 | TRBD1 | CASSPSGTGYEQYF | TGTGCCAGCAGCCCCTCCGGGACAGGGTACGAGCAGTACTTC
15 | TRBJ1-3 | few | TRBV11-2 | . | CASNPGPISGNTIYF | TGTGCCAGCAACCCGGGTCCGATCTCTGGAAACACCATATATTTT
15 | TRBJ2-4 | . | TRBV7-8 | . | CASSLAQGGGNIQYF | TGTGCCAGCAGCTTAGCGCAAGGCGGCGGAAACATTCAGTACTTC
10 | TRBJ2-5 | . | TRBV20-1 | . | CSAKEETQYF | TGCAGTGCTAAAGAAGAGACCCAGTACTTC
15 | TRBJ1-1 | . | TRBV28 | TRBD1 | CASSPSQGAGPEAFF | TGTGCCAGCAGTCCCTCACAGGGGGCAGGGCCTGAAGCTTTCTTT
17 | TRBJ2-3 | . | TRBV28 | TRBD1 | CASNPMPGTGMGDTQYF | TGTGCCAGCAACCCAATGCCCGGGACAGGGATGGGAGATACGCAGTATTTT
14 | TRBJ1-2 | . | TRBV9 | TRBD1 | CASSVGQGGYGYTF | TGTGCCAGCAGCGTAGGGCAGGGGGGCTATGGCTACACCTTC
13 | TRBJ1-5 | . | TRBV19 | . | CASSIFGDQPQHF | TGTGCCAGTAGTATCTTCGGCGATCAGCCCCAGCATTTT
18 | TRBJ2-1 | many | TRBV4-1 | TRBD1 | CASSQDREGTGIGNEQFF | TGCGCCAGCAGCCAAGATCGAGAAGGGACAGGGATCGGGAATGAGCAGTTCTTC
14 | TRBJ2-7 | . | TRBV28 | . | CASSRGGGTYEQYF | TGTGCCAGCAGCCGGGGAGGGGGGACCTACGAGCAGTACTTC
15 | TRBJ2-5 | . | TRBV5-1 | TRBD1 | CASSLGTGEGETQYF | TGCGCCAGCAGCTTGGGGACAGGGGAGGGAGAGACCCAGTACTTC
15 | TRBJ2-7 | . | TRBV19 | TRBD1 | CASSPTGGGSYEQYF | TGTGCCAGTAGTCCGACAGGGGGCGGGTCCTACGAGCAGTACTTC
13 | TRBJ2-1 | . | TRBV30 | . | CAGAGSSYNEQFF | TGTGCCGGGGCGGGTAGCTCCTACAATGAGCAGTTCTTC
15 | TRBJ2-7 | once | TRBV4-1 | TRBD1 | CASSQGGQGAFEQYF | TGCGCCAGCAGCCAAGGTGGACAGGGGGCATTCGAGCAGTACTTC
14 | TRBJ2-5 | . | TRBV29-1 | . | CSVEDLWGEETQYF | TGCAGCGTTGAAGATTTGTGGGGTGAAGAGACCCAGTACTTC
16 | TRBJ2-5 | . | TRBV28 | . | CASSSPRQGGQETQYF | TGTGCCAGCAGTTCGCCCCGGCAGGGGGGACAAGAGACCCAGTACTTC
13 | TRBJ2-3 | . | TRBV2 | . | CASSRTGTDTQYF | TGTGCCAGCAGCAGAACGGGGACAGATACGCAGTATTTT
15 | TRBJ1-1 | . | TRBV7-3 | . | CASSFRGVPESEAFF | TGTGCCAGCAGCTTCCGGGGGGTCCCGGAGTCTGAAGCTTTCTTT
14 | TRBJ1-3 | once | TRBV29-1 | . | CSVDAGRSGNTIYF | TGCAGCGTTGATGCAGGGAGGAGTGGAAACACCATATATTTT
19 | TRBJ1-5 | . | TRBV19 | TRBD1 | CASTLFFWDRGLGNQPQHF | TGTGCCAGTACCCTTTTCTTCTGGGACAGGGGGCTAGGGAATCAGCCCCAGCATTTT
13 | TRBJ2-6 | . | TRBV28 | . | CASRNSGANVLTF | TGTGCATCGCGGAACTCTGGGGCCAACGTCCTGACTTTC
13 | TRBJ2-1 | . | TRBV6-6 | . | CASSGSSYNEQFF | TGTGCCAGCAGTGGGAGCTCCTACAATGAGCAGTTCTTC
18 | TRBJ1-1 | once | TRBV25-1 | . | CASSYKGGTGPMNTEAFF | TGTGCCAGCAGTTACAAGGGCGGCACAGGGCCTATGAACACTGAAGCTTTCTTT
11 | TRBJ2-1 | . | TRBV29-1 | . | CSGVGYEEQFF | TGCAGCGGGGTCGGCTATGAGGAGCAGTTCTTC
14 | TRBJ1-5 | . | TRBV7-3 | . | CASSLTISNQPQHF | TGTGCCAGCAGCTTAACTATAAGCAATCAGCCCCAGCATTTT
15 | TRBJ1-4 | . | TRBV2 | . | CASSLTGRSNEKLFF | TGTGCCAGCAGCCTTACAGGTCGGAGTAATGAAAAACTGTTTTTT
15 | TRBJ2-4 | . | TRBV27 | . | CASSSPGGGEDIQYF | TGTGCCAGCAGTTCCCCAGGGGGGGGAGAAGACATTCAGTACTTC
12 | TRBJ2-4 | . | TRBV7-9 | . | CASSLGGDIQYF | TGTGCCAGCAGCTTAGGCGGGGACATTCAGTACTTC
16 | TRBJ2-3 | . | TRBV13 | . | CASSLWGGSSTDTQYF | TGTGCCAGCAGCTTATGGGGGGGCTCAAGCACAGATACGCAGTATTTT
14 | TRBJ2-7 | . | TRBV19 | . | CASTRSAYSGEQYF | TGTGCCAGCACCAGGTCGGCTTACTCCGGAGAGCAGTACTTC